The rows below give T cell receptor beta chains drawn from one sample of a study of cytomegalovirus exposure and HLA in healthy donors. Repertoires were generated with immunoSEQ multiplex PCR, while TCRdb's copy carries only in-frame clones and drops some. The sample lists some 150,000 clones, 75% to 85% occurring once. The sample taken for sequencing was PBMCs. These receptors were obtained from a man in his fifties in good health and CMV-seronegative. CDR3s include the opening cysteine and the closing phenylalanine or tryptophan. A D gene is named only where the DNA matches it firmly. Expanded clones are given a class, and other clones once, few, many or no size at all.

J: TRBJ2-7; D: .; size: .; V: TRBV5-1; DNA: TGCGCCAGCAGCTTGAATTCCGGGAGCTCCTACGAGCAGTACTTC; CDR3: CASSLNSGSSYEQYF
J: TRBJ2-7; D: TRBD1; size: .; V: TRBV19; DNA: TGTGCCACCACCCCTAGGGACAGGGACCCCTACGAGCAGTACTTC; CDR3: CATTPRDRDPYEQYF
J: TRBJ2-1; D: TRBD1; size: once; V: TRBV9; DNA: TGTGCCAGCAGCGTAGCCGACAGGGCCCGAGGAGGTGGTGAGCAGTTCTTC; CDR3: CASSVADRARGGGEQFF
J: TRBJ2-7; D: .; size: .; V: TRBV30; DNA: TGTGCCTGGAGTGATCTTGGGAGCAGGAACGAGCAGTACTTC; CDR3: CAWSDLGSRNEQYF
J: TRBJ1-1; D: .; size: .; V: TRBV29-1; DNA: TGCAGCGCTTTGAAGATGACAGGACGGACTGAAGCTTTCTTT; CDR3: CSALKMTGRTEAFF
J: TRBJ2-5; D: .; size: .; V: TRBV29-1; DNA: TGCAGCGCCCGGGAGACGGAGACCCAGTACTTC; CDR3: CSARETETQYF
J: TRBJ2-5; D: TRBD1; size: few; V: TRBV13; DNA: TGTGCCAGCAGCTTTCAGGGGGCCGGGACCCAGTACTTC; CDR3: CASSFQGAGTQYF
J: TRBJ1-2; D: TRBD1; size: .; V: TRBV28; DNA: TGTGCCAGCAGTTCGTATCCGGGACAGGGGGCAGAAGGCTACACCTTC; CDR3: CASSSYPGQGAEGYTF
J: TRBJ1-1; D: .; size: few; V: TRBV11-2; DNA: TGTGCCAGCAGCCCCAGGAGGGATGGCACTGAAGCTTTCTTT; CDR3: CASSPRRDGTEAFF
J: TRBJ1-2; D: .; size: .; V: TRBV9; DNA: TGTGCCAGCAGCGTAGGGGCAGACGGAGGCTACACCTTC; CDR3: CASSVGADGGYTF
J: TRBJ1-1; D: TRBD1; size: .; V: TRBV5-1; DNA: TGCGCCAGCAGCTTCGGGGACAGCGACATGAACACTGAAGCTTTCTTT; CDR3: CASSFGDSDMNTEAFF
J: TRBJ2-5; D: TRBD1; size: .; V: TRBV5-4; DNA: TGTGCCAGCAGCTCGACAGGGCAAGAGACCCAGTACTTC; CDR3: CASSSTGQETQYF
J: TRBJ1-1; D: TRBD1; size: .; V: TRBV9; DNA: TGTGCCAGCAGCACCGGGACAGGGGTGTTCAACACTGAAGCTTTCTTT; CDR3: CASSTGTGVFNTEAFF